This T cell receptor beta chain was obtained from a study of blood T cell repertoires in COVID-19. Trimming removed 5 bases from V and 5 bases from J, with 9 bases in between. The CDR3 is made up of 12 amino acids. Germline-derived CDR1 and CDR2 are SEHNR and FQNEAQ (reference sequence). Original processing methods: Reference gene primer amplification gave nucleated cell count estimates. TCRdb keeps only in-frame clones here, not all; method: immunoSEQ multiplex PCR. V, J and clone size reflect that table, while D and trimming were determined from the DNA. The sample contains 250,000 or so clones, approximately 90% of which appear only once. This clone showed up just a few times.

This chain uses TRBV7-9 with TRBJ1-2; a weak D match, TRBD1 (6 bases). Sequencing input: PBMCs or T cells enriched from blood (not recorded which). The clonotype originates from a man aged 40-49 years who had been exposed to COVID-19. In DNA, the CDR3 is TGTGCCAGCAGCGCAGGGGAATATGGCTACACCTTC. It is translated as CASSAGEYGYTF.